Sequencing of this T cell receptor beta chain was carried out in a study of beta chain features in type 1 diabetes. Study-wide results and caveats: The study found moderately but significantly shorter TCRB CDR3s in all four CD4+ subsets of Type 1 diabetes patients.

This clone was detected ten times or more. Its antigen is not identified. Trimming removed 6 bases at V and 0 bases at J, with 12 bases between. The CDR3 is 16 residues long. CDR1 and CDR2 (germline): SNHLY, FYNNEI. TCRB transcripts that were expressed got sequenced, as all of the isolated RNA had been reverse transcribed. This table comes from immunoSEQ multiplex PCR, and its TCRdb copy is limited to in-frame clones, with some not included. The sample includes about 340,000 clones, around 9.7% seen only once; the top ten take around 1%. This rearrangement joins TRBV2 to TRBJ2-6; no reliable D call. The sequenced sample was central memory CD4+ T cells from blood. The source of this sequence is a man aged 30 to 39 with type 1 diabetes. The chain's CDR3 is CASRPTPSSGANVLTF. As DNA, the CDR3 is TGTGCCAGCAGGCCAACCCCGTCCTCTGGGGCCAACGTCCTGACTTTC.